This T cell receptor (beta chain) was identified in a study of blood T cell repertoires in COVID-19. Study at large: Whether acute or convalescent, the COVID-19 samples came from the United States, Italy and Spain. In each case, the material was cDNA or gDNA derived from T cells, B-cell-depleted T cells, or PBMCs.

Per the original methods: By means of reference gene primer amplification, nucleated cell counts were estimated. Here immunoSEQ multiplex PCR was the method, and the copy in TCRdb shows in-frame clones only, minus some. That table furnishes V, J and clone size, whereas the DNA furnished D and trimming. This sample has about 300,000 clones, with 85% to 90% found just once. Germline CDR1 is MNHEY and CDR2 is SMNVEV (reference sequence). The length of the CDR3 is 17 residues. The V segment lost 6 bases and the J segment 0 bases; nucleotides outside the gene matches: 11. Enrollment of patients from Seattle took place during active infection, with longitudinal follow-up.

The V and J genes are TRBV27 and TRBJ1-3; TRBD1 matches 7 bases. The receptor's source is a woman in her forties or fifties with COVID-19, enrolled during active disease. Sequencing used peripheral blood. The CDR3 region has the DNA TGTGCCAGCAGGCCCCGGACAGGCCAGGACTCTGGAAACACCATATATTTT. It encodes CASRPRTGQDSGNTIYF.